The 22 T cell receptor beta chains in this list originate from one sample, sequenced in a study of shared clonotypes between healthy human individuals. The method was immunoSEQ multiplex PCR; TCRdb's version includes in-frame clones alone and lacks a portion of them. The sample lists approximately 1,000,000 clones, approximately 77% occurring once. The sample comprised memory CD4+ T cells from PBMCs. Regarding subset: CD45RA-negative fraction. Source of these receptors: a man younger than 30 in good health. Some clones in this sample may be carry-over from other donors' samples.

On this clone: The same CDR3 is also encoded by other DNA sequences in this sample. This chain links TRBV28 with TRBJ2-7; D is tentatively TRBD1 or TRBD2 (5 bases each). V was trimmed by 4 bases and J by 0 bases, leaving 10 bases between them. CDR1 and CDR2 (germline): MDHEN, SYDVKM. This CDR3 spans 14 amino acids. The CDR3 here is CASSSPGSSYEQYF. The DNA for the CDR3 is TGTGCCAGCAGTTCGCCAGGGAGCTCCTACGAGCAGTACTTC.

This clone showed up just once. The chain links TRBV28 to TRBJ1-2; tentatively, D is TRBD1 (5 bases). The CDR3 runs 13 residues. V lost 8 bases and J lost 8, with 18 bases in between. Germline V gene data show CDR1 as MDHEN and CDR2 as SYDVKM. In DNA, the CDR3 is TGTGCCAGCGTCGGGACGGAACTATGGGGCTACACCTTC. Its protein is CASVGTELWGYTF.

This clone has only one observation. The chain recombines TRBV5-4 with TRBJ1-4; D possibly corresponds to TRBD1 (6 bases). Germline V gives CDR1 SGHNT, CDR2 YYREEE (reference sequence). Trimming took off 1 base at V and 4 bases at J, with 17 bases between the two ends. The CDR3 runs to 17 residues. The CDR3 nucleotides are TGTGCCAGCAGCTTGCGAGGCGGGGGCTATGGTAATGAAAAACTGTTTTTT. It codes for CASSLRGGGYGNEKLFF.

The J gene is TRBJ2-7, the V gene TRBV27; 12 nucleotides agree with TRBD2. Per the germline V gene, CDR1 is MNHEY and CDR2 is SMNVEV (reference sequence). There are 20 residues in the CDR3. J was trimmed by 5 bases and V by 5 bases; bases with no gene match: 22. The CDR3 DNA reads as TGTGCCAGCAGTACCCTCCTCCTAGCGGGAGGGCCAATACAGTTCCACGAGCAGTACTTC. Translation: CASSTLLLAGGPIQFHEQYF.

The chain employs TRBV7-8 and TRBJ2-2, with 8 bases identical to TRBD1. CDR3 length: 15 residues. Germline V CDR1 and CDR2: SGHVS, FQNEAQ. Trimming cost V 3 bases and J 7 bases; bases outside gene matches: 7. CDR3 in DNA: TGTGCCAGCAGCTTTGGGACAGGTGGGGTCGGGGAGCTGTTTTTT. Its protein is CASSFGTGGVGELFF.

This chain uses TRBV15 with TRBJ1-1; TRBD1 matches at 8 bases. There are 14 residues in the CDR3. Germline V gene data show CDR1 as LNHNV and CDR2 as YYDKDF (reference sequence). V dropped 2 bases and J dropped 4; count of bases not matched to a gene: 3. CDR3 sequence: CATSRSTGGTEAFF. The CDR3 region has the DNA TGTGCCACCAGCAGATCTACAGGGGGCACTGAAGCTTTCTTT.

The V and J genes are TRBV2 and TRBJ2-7, with D hard to call. This CDR3 has 13 amino acids. Per germline, CDR1 SNHLY and CDR2 FYNNEI. Trimming removed 4 bases from V and 0 bases from J, with 7 bases in between. The CDR3 sequence is CASSGRISYEQYF. CDR3 bases: TGTGCCAGCAGTGGACGTATCTCCTACGAGCAGTACTTC.

This clone was seen repeatedly, ten times or more. CDR3 DNA sequence: TGTGCCAGCAGCGCAACCCAGGCAGGCGATGAGCAGTTCTTC. Translated, it gives CASSATQAGDEQFF. The chain recombines TRBV7-3 with TRBJ2-1; D not certain. The V gene lost 5 bases and the J gene lost 8 bases, with 16 bases spanning the gap. Per germline, CDR1 SGHTA and CDR2 FQGTGA. This CDR3 region has 14 residues.

The rearrangement uses TRBV6-1 and TRBJ2-7; TRBD2 is a possible D gene (5 bases). The CDR3 loop spans 16 amino acids. Germline V gene sequence: CDR1 MNHNS, CDR2 SASEGT. The ends were cut back, 1 base at V and 6 bases at J, with 19 bases in the middle. The CDR3 nucleotides are TGTGCCAGCAGTGAAGTCGTCTACGCGGGCCGTGGCGAGCAGTACTTC. It specifies CASSEVVYAGRGEQYF.

The CDR3 DNA sequence: TGTGCCTGGAGAGAACAGGCCGGTGGCTACACCTTC. It translates to CAWREQAGGYTF. The gene calls are TRBV30 and TRBJ1-2, with a possible D match to TRBD1 (5 bases). Germline CDR1 GTSNPN, CDR2 SVGIG (reference sequence). Trimming left V 3 bases short and J 7 bases short, with 12 bases between. This CDR3 has 12 residues.

V and J are TRBV5-1 and TRBJ2-7; 8 bases fit TRBD2. The CDR3 has 14 residues. Germline values: CDR1 SGHRS, CDR2 YFSETQ. V lost 4 bases and J lost 5; bases outside the gene matches: 8. The CDR3 DNA follows: TGCGCCAGCAGCCCCGGGGGGGGGCGAGACGAGCAGTACTTC. As protein: CASSPGGGRDEQYF. Using reference TRBV5-1 and TRBJ2-7 for the parts outside the CDR3, the full variable domain is KAGVTQTPRYLIKTRGQQVTLSCSPISGHRSVSWYQQTPGQGLQFLFEYFSETQRNKGNFPGRFSGRQFSNSRSEMNVSTLELGDSALYLCASSPGGGRDEQYFGPGTRLTVT.

This chain links TRBV5-1 with TRBJ1-2; D is perhaps TRBD1 (6 bases). The CDR3 has 15 amino acids. Per germline, CDR1 SGHRS and CDR2 YFSETQ. Trimming removed 2 bases from V and 4 bases from J, with 15 bases in between. The CDR3 nucleotides read TGCGCCAGCAGCTTATACAGGGATCCCGCCTATGGCTACACCTTC. Its translation is CASSLYRDPAYGYTF.

This clone is a singleton in its sample. The rearrangement links TRBV4-1 to TRBJ1-2, with D tentatively TRBD1 (5 bases). The V gene lost 3 bases and the J gene lost 4 bases, with 15 bases spanning the gap. The CDR3 runs to 15 residues. CDR1 MGHRA and CDR2 YSYEKL come from the germline V gene. CDR3 DNA: TGCGCCAGCAGCCAGGGACGGACGTCTCTCTATGGCTACACCTTC. This sequence encodes CASSQGRTSLYGYTF.

This chain links TRBV5-1 with TRBJ1-2; D may be TRBD1 (5 bases). V lost 1 base, J lost 3 bases, and 13 bases lay in between. The CDR3 has 15 amino acids. Germline loops: CDR1 SGHRS, CDR2 YFSETQ. The CDR3 coding sequence is TGCGCCAGCAGCTTGAGCTGGGGCACGGACTATGGCTACACCTTC. Encoded protein: CASSLSWGTDYGYTF. The full variable domain, in which reference TRBV5-1 and TRBJ1-2 provide the parts outside the CDR3, is KAGVTQTPRYLIKTRGQQVTLSCSPISGHRSVSWYQQTPGQGLQFLFEYFSETQRNKGNFPGRFSGRQFSNSRSEMNVSTLELGDSALYLCASSLSWGTDYGYTFGSGTRLTVV.

Many counts were recorded for this clone. This CDR3 reads CASSPRGLSNQPQHF. For the CDR3, the DNA is TGTGCCAGCAGTCCCCGCGGGTTAAGCAATCAGCCCCAGCATTTT. The chain employs TRBV7-2 and TRBJ1-5; D gene unclear. CDR3 length: 15 amino acids. Trimming stripped 6 bases from V and 1 base from J, with 13 bases between. From germline, CDR1 is SGHTA and CDR2 FQGNSA.

This sequence joins TRBV19 and TRBJ1-4; no reliable D call. Germline assignment: CDR1 LNHDA and CDR2 SQIVND (reference sequence). The CDR3 loop spans 13 amino acids. V dropped 4 bases and J dropped 8 bases, with 11 bases sitting between them. CDR3 DNA: TGTGCCAGTAGTAACGGGATGCGGGAAAAACTGTTTTTT. It specifies CASSNGMREKLFF.

The chain employs TRBV5-4 and TRBJ1-3, with TRBD1 identical over 7 bases. The V segment lost 2 bases and the J segment 7 bases; nucleotides outside the gene matches: 9. From germline, CDR1 is SGHNT and CDR2 YYREEE (reference sequence). The CDR3 spans 15 residues. CDR3 sequence reads: CASSFIPPGGNTIYF. CDR3 nucleotides: TGTGCCAGCAGCTTCATTCCCCCAGGGGGGAACACCATATATTTT.

The sample holds one count of this clone. The chain couples TRBV10-3 to TRBJ2-5; D perhaps matches TRBD2 (5 bases). The CDR3 is made up of 13 amino acids. Trimming stripped 6 bases from V and 1 base from J, with 9 bases between. In germline, CDR1 is ENHRY, CDR2 SYGVKD. The DNA for the CDR3 is TGTGCCATCAGCGGAGCGGTCCAAGAGACCCAGTACTTC. It specifies CAISGAVQETQYF.

The chain couples TRBV5-1 to TRBJ1-1; 7 bases fit TRBD1. Germline V lookup: CDR1 SGHRS, CDR2 YFSETQ. This CDR3 spans 14 amino acids. V shed 4 bases and J 5 bases; nucleotides not matched to a gene: 8. This CDR3 reads CASSGTVFKTEAFF. CDR3 sequence (DNA): TGCGCCAGCAGCGGGACAGTGTTTAAGACTGAAGCTTTCTTT.

A remark on this clone: The sample carries other DNA sequences with the same CDR3. This chain uses TRBV5-1 with TRBJ2-1, with 13 nucleotides matching TRBD2. The length of the CDR3 is 16 residues. The ends lost 0 bases at V and 5 bases at J; junction bases unmatched: 2. Germline V gives CDR1 SGHRS, CDR2 YFSETQ. CDR3: CASSLGLAGGHNEQFF. In nucleotides, the CDR3 is TGCGCCAGCAGCTTGGGACTAGCGGGAGGCCACAATGAGCAGTTCTTC.

This chain uses TRBV14 with TRBJ2-3; D is uncertain. The V end was cut by 4 bases, the J end by 5 bases, with 10 bases between. Germline values: CDR1 SGHDN, CDR2 FVKESK. The CDR3 totals 13 residues. The CDR3 nucleotides are TGTGCCAGCAGCCGGATCGGTGGAGATACGCAGTATTTT. The encoded protein is CASSRIGGDTQYF.

CDR3 residues: CAWCPGLRDTQYF. DNA of the CDR3: TGTGCCTGGTGCCCGGGCCTAAGAGATACGCAGTATTTT. This rearrangement joins TRBV30 to TRBJ2-3; D gene uncertain. Germline-derived CDR1 and CDR2 are GTSNPN and SVGIG (reference sequence). The CDR3 covers 13 residues. With 5 bases removed from V and 5 bases from J, the gap between germline ends came to 14 bases.